The 28 T cell receptor beta chains below all came from one sample that was sequenced in a study of regulatory T cells in long-lasting Graves disease. Specified time point: newly diagnosed GD, antithyroid drugs for less than 3 months. PBMC RNA was the source of the TCR library. Construction of TCR beta libraries relied on iRepertoire HTBI primers and on Arm-PCR targeting CDR3 regions. TCRdb passed the multiplex PCR reads through MiXCR, listing each CDR3 protein once. The sample records about 430,000 distinct CDR3 sequences, roughly 15% being singletons. The same data also contributed to another study, on T cells in Graves' hyperthyroidism and ophthalmopathy.

The sample here was peripheral blood mononuclear cells (PBMCs), taken at new diagnosis, from a patient treated with antithyroid drugs. The receptors were sampled from a woman aged 40 to 49 with Graves disease.

This clonotype showed up just a few times. Written as DNA, the CDR3 is TGTGCCAGCAGCGTAGACGGCGGGAGGGGGCAAAAGGAGTTCTTC. It yields the protein CASSVDGGRGQKEFF. The chain has TRBV9 and TRBJ2-1, with 9 bases aligning to TRBD2. The CDR3 has 15 amino acids. V shed 0 bases, J shed 14 bases, and the junction held 12 bases outside the gene matches. Looked up from germline, CDR1 is SGDLS and CDR2 is YYNGEE.

This chain uses TRBV27 with TRBJ2-6; TRBD1 aligns across 7 bases. After removal of 4 bases from V and 1 base from J, the junction contained 1 base not matched to a gene. This CDR3 comprises 15 residues. Germline V gene lookup returns CDR1 MNHEY and CDR2 SMNVEV (reference sequence). CDR3 amino acids: CASSSRGSGANVLTF. In DNA, the CDR3 is TGTGCCAGCAGTTCCAGGGGGTCTGGGGCCAACGTCCTGACTTTC.

This clonotype was detected many times. V gene TRBV6-1 combines with J gene TRBJ1-1; 9 positions match TRBD1. Per germline, CDR1 MNHNS and CDR2 SASEGT. CDR3 length: 16 amino acids. The junction had 9 bases not matched to a gene; V was cut back by 6 bases and J by 1 base. The CDR3 loop reads CASRTSPDRGNTEAFF. Here the CDR3 DNA reads TGTGCCAGCAGAACAAGTCCGGACAGGGGGAACACTGAAGCTTTCTTT.

This clonotype was seen repeatedly, ten times or more. V usage is TRBV7-2 and J usage is TRBJ2-1; 9 bases line up with TRBD2. Germline V gives CDR1 SGHTA, CDR2 FQGNSA. The length of the CDR3 is 16 residues. The V segment lost 5 bases and the J segment 9 bases; nucleotides outside the gene matches: 14. DNA for the CDR3: TGTGCCAGCAGCCCCAATAGCGGGAGTGCCTCCCTTGAGCAGTTCTTC. Translation gives CASSPNSGSASLEQFF.

This clonotype was counted many times. This rearrangement joins TRBV12-3 or TRBV12-4 to TRBJ2-3; no definite D call. The CDR3 is 14 residues long. V was trimmed by 3 bases and J by 1 base, leaving 8 bases between them. DNA of the CDR3: TGTGCCAGCAGTTTTGTAAGCCGCACAGATACGCAGTATTTT. Translating gives CASSFVSRTDTQYF.

This clonotype occurred many times. The chain uses TRBV6-5 and TRBJ2-2; D possibly corresponds to TRBD2 (6 bases). The germline V gene has CDR1 MNHEY and CDR2 SVGAGI. This CDR3 comprises 14 residues. V was cut by 0 bases and J by 6 bases, with 8 bases left in between. The CDR3 loop is CASSYSGGAGELFF. The DNA for the CDR3 is TGTGCCAGCAGTTACTCCGGGGGTGCCGGGGAGCTGTTTTTT.

This clonotype was seen ten or more times. The V gene is TRBV11-3, the J gene TRBJ1-1; D perhaps matches TRBD1 (5 bases). Trimming cost V 3 bases and J 4 bases, with 15 bases left between them. CDR1 is SGHNT, CDR2 YENEEA, per germline. The CDR3 is 15 amino acids. For the CDR3, the DNA is TGTGCCAGCAGCTTGGGGGACTTCACGGGCACTGAAGCTTTCTTT. As protein: CASSLGDFTGTEAFF.

The J gene is TRBJ2-1, the V gene TRBV2; 14 bases match TRBD2. CDR3 size: 17 residues. CDR1 is SNHLY, CDR2 FYNNEI, per germline. V dropped 8 bases and J dropped 6; count of bases not matched to a gene: 12. The CDR3 DNA is TGTGCCAGCCTCGAAGGGACTAGCGGGAGTGGAGGCAATGAGCAGTTCTTC. Translation: CASLEGTSGSGGNEQFF.

This clonotype turned up a few times. The rearrangement joins TRBV6-1 to TRBJ2-7, with D tentatively TRBD2 (7 bases). This CDR3 is 16 amino acids long. The V gene's germline CDR1 is MNHNS and CDR2 SASEGT. Trimming left V 6 bases short and J 6 bases short, with 24 bases between. CDR3 sequence: CASSPPLGAGDFEQYF. In nucleotides, the CDR3 is TGTGCCAGCAGCCCCCCCTTGGGGGCGGGAGATTTCGAGCAGTACTTC.

In its sample, this clonotype was seen many times. The J gene is TRBJ1-1, the V gene TRBV5-6, with D uncertain. Trimming left V 0 bases short and J 7 bases short, with 13 bases between. Per the germline V gene, CDR1 is SGHDT and CDR2 is YYEEEE. The CDR3 is 14 amino acids. The CDR3 DNA sequence: TGTGCCAGCAGCTTGGGGCCCTTGCGGGGTGAAGCTTTCTTT. It codes for CASSLGPLRGEAFF.

This clonotype was recorded many times. The chain has TRBV12-3 or TRBV12-4 and TRBJ1-5; the D gene is possibly TRBD1 (6 bases). The CDR3 extends over 17 amino acids. Between the trimmed V and J ends, which lost 2 bases and 0 bases, there was a span of 14 bases. The CDR3, as DNA: TGTGCCAGCAGTTTATCCTCATGGGGACATAGCAATCAGCCCCAGCATTTT. This gives the protein CASSLSSWGHSNQPQHF.

This clonotype was counted at least ten times. V is TRBV11-2 and J is TRBJ2-7; D is possibly TRBD1 (5 bases). Trimming stripped 8 bases from V and 3 bases from J, with 14 bases between. Looked up from germline, CDR1 is SGHAT and CDR2 is FQNNGV. The CDR3 has 13 residues. The CDR3 reads CASGPPQGYEQYF. The CDR3 DNA sequence: TGTGCCAGCGGCCCCCCCCAGGGCTACGAGCAGTACTTC.

A remark on this clonotype: It is unclear where the CDR3 begins or ends on the DNA, so no DNA is shown, and the CDR3 is as TCRdb lists it. This chain connects TRBV2 to TRBJ2-2; the table's D call of TRBD1 was not tested on the DNA. The CDR3 is 17 amino acids in total, end residues counted. The V gene's germline CDR1 is SNHLY and CDR2 FYNNEI. The CDR3 protein is CASPDYNRGHSPGSCFF.

J is TRBJ1-2 and V is TRBV19; D not resolved. Deletions cut 5 bases from V and 2 bases from J, with 15 bases between. The CDR3 is 15 amino acids. From germline, CDR1 is LNHDA and CDR2 SQIVND (reference sequence). Here the CDR3 reads CASSFFSTPNYGYTF. CDR3 DNA: TGTGCCAGTAGTTTTTTTTCGACGCCAAACTATGGCTACACCTTC.

This clonotype was seen ten or more times. The rearrangement links TRBV7-2 to TRBJ2-3; no reliable D call. From germline, CDR1 is SGHTA and CDR2 FQGNSA. The CDR3 has 12 residues. V was clipped by 5 bases and J by 4 bases, with 7 bases between them. The CDR3 coding sequence is TGTGCCAGCAGCCCGACGGCAGATACGCAGTATTTT. This sequence encodes CASSPTADTQYF.

This chain links TRBV5-5 with TRBJ2-7, with 16 bases that match TRBD2. CDR1 and CDR2 (germline): SGHKS, YYEKEE (reference sequence). The length of the CDR3 is 18 residues. The V segment lost 8 bases and the J segment 1 base; nucleotides outside the gene matches: 12. CDR3 sequence: CASRGLAGGPAISYEQYF. The CDR3, as DNA: TGTGCCAGTAGGGGACTAGCGGGAGGGCCCGCGATTTCCTACGAGCAGTACTTC.

This clonotype was observed at least ten times. The chain is built from TRBV5-1 and TRBJ2-1, with 9 bases aligning to TRBD2. Germline-derived CDR1 and CDR2 are SGHRS and YFSETQ. V shed 10 bases and J 7 bases; nucleotides not matched to a gene: 15. The CDR3 is 15 residues long. The CDR3 loop is CASMHEREEWNEQFF. In nucleotides, the CDR3 is TGCGCCTCGATGCACGAGCGGGAGGAATGGAATGAGCAGTTCTTC.

The chain links TRBV7-8 to TRBJ1-3, with D hard to call. Trimming removed 5 bases at V and 0 bases at J, with 14 bases between. Germline loops: CDR1 SGHVS, CDR2 FQNEAQ. The CDR3 totals 16 residues. The CDR3 DNA reads TGTGCCAGCAGCCGTTATGCAGTCCGCTCTGGAAACACCATATATTTT. Amino acids: CASSRYAVRSGNTIYF.

J is TRBJ2-3 and V is TRBV9; D unresolved. Germline loops: CDR1 SGDLS, CDR2 YYNGEE. The CDR3 is made up of 15 amino acids. V was shortened by 5 bases and J by 1 base, with 14 bases between the two germline ends. This CDR3 is CASSPWQSRTDTQYF. CDR3 nucleotides: TGTGCCAGCAGTCCATGGCAATCTCGCACAGATACGCAGTATTTT.

This clonotype was recorded at least ten times. The chain is built from TRBV12-3 or TRBV12-4 and TRBJ1-2; 10 bases are a match to TRBD1. V trimming: 5 bases; J trimming: 8 bases; junction bases outside the gene matches: 11. The CDR3 loop spans 15 amino acids. The CDR3 protein is CASSPLPGQGPGYTF. The CDR3 nucleotides read TGTGCCAGCAGTCCTCTCCCGGGACAGGGGCCCGGCTACACCTTC.

The chain is built from TRBV4-1 and TRBJ1-5; 7 positions agree with TRBD1. This CDR3 spans 15 amino acids. Germline assignment: CDR1 MGHRA and CDR2 YSYEKL. Trimming took 4 bases from V and 3 from J; bases not matched to a gene: 6. The DNA of the CDR3 is TGCGCCAGCAGCCGACCGGGACAGATCAATCAGCCCCAGCATTTT. Protein product: CASSRPGQINQPQHF.

V gene TRBV18 combines with J gene TRBJ2-5; no firm D call. Between the trimmed V and J ends, which lost 2 bases and 2 bases, there was a span of 6 bases. The CDR3 covers 13 residues. From germline, CDR1 is KGHSH and CDR2 LQKENI. The CDR3 loop reads CASSPSDQETQYF. The CDR3, as DNA: TGTGCCAGCTCACCATCGGATCAAGAGACCCAGTACTTC.

This clonotype was counted at least ten times. The chain joins TRBV27 to TRBJ2-5; maybe TRBD2 (6 bases). V dropped 3 bases and J dropped 5 bases, with 16 bases sitting between them. This CDR3 contains 15 residues. In germline, CDR1 is MNHEY, CDR2 SMNVEV (reference sequence). The CDR3 protein is CASSLGLTRDETQYF. CDR3 nucleotides: TGTGCCAGCAGTTTGGGACTCACCAGGGACGAGACCCAGTACTTC.

This clonotype was detected many times. The V gene is TRBV28, the J gene TRBJ2-5; 14 bases line up with TRBD2. Unmatched junction bases numbered 13, after V lost 2 bases and J lost 5 bases. CDR1 is MDHEN, CDR2 SYDVKM, per germline. The CDR3 has 19 amino acids. The CDR3 nucleotides are TGTGCCAGCAGTTTAGCCACCGTCCGACTAGCGGGAGGGTGGGAGACCCAGTACTTC. Amino acids: CASSLATVRLAGGWETQYF.

This clonotype was seen at least ten times. This chain connects TRBV6-5 to TRBJ2-7; D ambiguous. This CDR3 has 15 amino acids. Trimming removed 0 bases from V and 3 bases from J, with 12 bases in between. The germline V gene encodes CDR1 MNHEY and CDR2 SVGAGI. CDR3 sequence reads: CASSYSRPDLYEQYF. The DNA of the CDR3 is TGTGCCAGCAGTTACTCCAGGCCGGATCTCTACGAGCAGTACTTC.

There are a few counts of this clonotype. The chain is built from TRBV5-1 and TRBJ2-1; 9 nucleotides line up with TRBD2. V was clipped by 0 bases and J by 5 bases; unmatched bases: 6. The CDR3 sequence is 16 residues long. CDR1 is SGHRS, CDR2 YFSETQ, per germline. CDR3 loop: CASSLEAAGGHNEQFF. Here the CDR3 DNA reads TGCGCCAGCAGCTTGGAGGCAGCGGGAGGCCACAATGAGCAGTTCTTC.

The sample holds many counts of this clonotype. This sequence joins TRBV7-2 and TRBJ1-1; D unresolved. CDR1 is SGHTA, CDR2 FQGNSA, per germline. The CDR3 contains 16 residues. V gave up 2 bases and J gave up 0 bases, with 13 bases separating them. The CDR3 here is CASSLKGGHMNTEAFF. The CDR3, as DNA: TGTGCCAGCAGCTTAAAGGGAGGGCACATGAACACTGAAGCTTTCTTT.

This clonotype was recorded a few times. The chain has TRBV11-2 and TRBJ2-1, with 10 bases aligning to TRBD1. Germline CDR1 reads SGHAT; CDR2 reads FQNNGV. This CDR3 region has 16 residues. V was clipped by 1 base and J by 6 bases; unmatched bases: 6. The CDR3 loop is CASSLGRGTGVNEQFF. Written as DNA, the CDR3 is TGTGCCAGCAGCTTAGGCCGCGGGACAGGGGTCAATGAGCAGTTCTTC.